These T cell receptor beta chains were read from a single sample in a study of CD8 T cells in ankylosing spondylitis. TCRdb processed the 5' RACE reads anew with MiXCR; each CDR3 protein has one entry. Of about 100,000 distinct CDR3 sequences listed, under 30% were seen once; the top ten hold 10% to 15%. The sample was synovial fluid, either unsorted or a sorted T cell fraction (not recorded which). All receptors derive from a male donor with ankylosing spondylitis. Both conserved end residues are part of each CDR3. D genes are given only for firm matches. Size is omitted from some rows. Given values are once, few, many or a class for expanded clones.

d_call | j_call | v_call | clone_size | cdr3_aa | cdr3_nt
NA | TRBJ1-1 | TRBV7-8 | NA | CASSPSGARDTEAFF | TGTGCCAGCAGCCCCTCGGGGGCAAGAGACACTGAAGCTTTCTTT
TRBD1 | TRBJ1-2 | TRBV12-3/TRBV12-4 | few | CASSPWDREEYGYTF | TGTGCCAGCAGCCCCTGGGACAGGGAAGAGTATGGCTACACCTTC
NA | TRBJ2-2 | TRBV3-1 | few | CASSQDLARTGELFF | TGTGCCAGCAGCCAAGATTTGGCTCGCACCGGGGAGCTGTTTTTT
TRBD2 | TRBJ2-2 | TRBV14 | few | CASSHAGLALFF | TGTGCCAGCAGCCACGCTGGACTAGCGCTGTTTTTT
NA | TRBJ2-7 | TRBV5-1 | few | CASSLEVAKSEQYF | TGCGCCAGCAGCTTGGAGGTAGCAAAAAGCGAGCAGTACTTC
TRBD2 | TRBJ2-7 | TRBV5-6 | many | CASSGIRTSGSYEQYF | TGTGCCAGCAGCGGAATAAGGACTAGCGGAAGCTACGAGCAGTACTTC
NA | TRBJ1-3 | TRBV11-2 | few | CASRLTERSGNTIYF | TGTGCCAGCAGACTTACAGAACGCTCTGGAAACACCATATATTTT
TRBD2 | TRBJ2-7 | TRBV7-2 | NA | CASSLLAGGGAYEQYF | TGTGCCAGCAGCTTACTAGCGGGAGGGGGGGCCTACGAGCAGTACTTC
NA | TRBJ2-5 | TRBV7-8 | NA | CASRRSRDFQETQYF | TGTGCCAGCAGACGCTCCCGGGACTTCCAAGAGACCCAGTACTTC
NA | TRBJ2-5 | TRBV5-6 | few | CASSHNGQLREETQYF | TGTGCCAGCAGCCATAACGGACAGCTAAGGGAAGAGACCCAGTACTTC
NA | TRBJ2-5 | TRBV12-3/TRBV12-4 | many | CASSLSRKETQYF | TGTGCCAGCAGTTTATCCAGGAAAGAGACCCAGTACTTC
TRBD1 | TRBJ1-5 | TRBV20-1 | few | CSASKGAQQPQHF | TGCAGTGCGAGTAAGGGGGCTCAGCAGCCCCAGCATTTT
TRBD1 | TRBJ2-2 | TRBV6-2/TRBV6-3 | NA | CASSYLFGTATGELFF | TGTGCCAGCAGTTACCTTTTTGGGACAGCCACCGGGGAGCTGTTTTTT
NA | TRBJ2-3 | TRBV11-3 | NA | CASSLVTRDDTQYF | TGTGCCAGCAGCTTAGTTACCCGGGACGATACGCAGTATTTT
NA | TRBJ2-6 | TRBV7-8 | NA | CASSLGFTGANVLTF | TGTGCCAGCAGCTTAGGATTTACTGGGGCCAACGTCCTGACTTTC
NA | TRBJ2-3 | TRBV30 | NA | CAWSAPQYTDTQYF | TGTGCCTGGAGTGCCCCACAGTACACAGATACGCAGTATTTT
TRBD2 | TRBJ2-2 | TRBV2 | NA | CASKKSSGRLSGELFF | TGTGCCAGCAAAAAATCTAGCGGGAGGTTATCCGGGGAGCTGTTTTTT